This TCR beta chain was documented in a study of human T cells and chemical hapten exposure. Study information: Upper back patch tests used 0.01% DPC, scored after 6 days. Alopecia areata, totalis or universalis affected patients, mainly female. Yields of TCR per sample differed, chiefly owing to small differences in pooled library volume.

The time point is: pre-sensitization, week 0. The treatment: therapeutic diphenylcyclopropenone sensitization with weekly scalp DPC. Per the original data handling: Samples contained a median of roughly 96,000 TCRs, with a range of about 20,000 to 750,000. TCRdb passed the RACE reads through MiXCR, listing each CDR3 protein once. V and J calls and clone size were set by TCRdb, not the authors. The sample has around 120,000 distinct CDR3 sequences, less than 15% seen once. Ten or more counts support this clonotype. Per germline, CDR1 MDHEN and CDR2 SYDVKM. The CDR3 has 16 amino acids. V shed 3 bases, J shed 6 bases, and the junction held 11 bases outside the gene matches.

V and J are TRBV28 and TRBJ2-1; 7 nucleotides align to TRBD2. This clonotype was sampled from a young woman with alopecia areata. Some clones in this sample may be carry-over from other donors' samples. Material: whole blood, obtained in connection with sensitization to the hapten diphenylcyclopropenone (DPC). The CDR3 here is CASSFGRDLGSNEQFF. CDR3 DNA: TGTGCCAGCAGTTTTGGGAGGGACCTCGGGTCCAATGAGCAGTTCTTC.